The present entry profiles one T cell receptor (beta chain) with its context. Antigen specificity is unknown. The entry originates in a study of T cell responses to AZD1222 COVID-19 vaccine. Findings and caveats of the study: The breadth and depth of Spike-specific TCRs increased once two AZD1222 doses had been given.

Data came from immunoSEQ multiplex PCR; TCRdb stores just in-frame clones and leaves some out. The sample includes about 200,000 clones, over 85% of them seen just once. V lost 3 bases and J 4 bases, leaving 7 bases between the germline ends. Germline CDR1 reads SGDLS; CDR2 reads YYNGEE. This CDR3 is 12 amino acids long. The receptor was derived from an adult who received the AZD1222 COVID-19 vaccine. The V gene is TRBV9, the J gene TRBJ1-2; no clear D. Sequenced here: peripheral blood, sampled 28 days after the second AZD1222 dose. The CDR3 sequence: CASSGQPYGYTF. The DNA of the CDR3 is TGTGCCAGCAGCGGACAACCCTATGGCTACACCTTC.